The 24 T cell receptor beta chains presented below share a single source sample, sequenced in a study of beta chain features in type 1 diabetes. As every portion of the isolated RNA was reverse transcribed, the sequencing read expressed TCRB transcripts. Sequencing was performed with immunoSEQ multiplex PCR; in TCRdb, only in-frame clones are kept and a portion is missing. The top ten clones hold roughly 0.033% of a sample with about 410,000 clones, roughly 14% of them seen once. Sequencing input: naive CD4+ T cells from blood. These receptors were taken from a man younger than 40 in good health.

This clone was found a few times. The genes are TRBV5-4 and TRBJ2-3; D gene uncertain. Germline V gene data show CDR1 as SGHNT and CDR2 as YYREEE (reference sequence). V lost 3 bases and J lost 1, with 9 bases in between. This CDR3 is 14 amino acids long. CDR3: CASSSLEGTDTQYF. For the CDR3, the DNA is TGTGCCAGCAGCTCCCTAGAGGGCACAGATACGCAGTATTTT.

This clone has more than one count but fewer than ten. The genes are TRBV5-4 and TRBJ1-1, with D unclear. This CDR3 has 14 residues. Trimming removed 0 bases at V and 2 bases at J, with 8 bases between. Germline V gene sequence: CDR1 SGHNT, CDR2 YYREEE (reference sequence). The CDR3 coding sequence is TGTGCCAGCAGCTTGGTTGGCGGAAACACTGAAGCTTTCTTT. This codes for CASSLVGGNTEAFF.

V and J are TRBV7-9 and TRBJ1-6; 9 bases align to TRBD1. The length of the CDR3 is 13 residues. The V segment lost 5 bases and the J segment 9 bases; nucleotides outside the gene matches: 2. Germline V lookup: CDR1 SEHNR, CDR2 FQNEAQ (reference sequence). CDR3 sequence reads: CASSIQGASPLHF. Written as DNA, the CDR3 is TGTGCCAGCAGCATACAGGGGGCTTCACCCCTCCACTTT.

The table lists this clone with a few counts. The same CDR3 also results from other DNA sequences found in this sample. V and J are TRBV18 and TRBJ2-3; D may be TRBD1 (6 bases). This CDR3 spans 13 amino acids. The germline CDR1 and CDR2 sequences are KGHSH and LQKENI. V gave up 2 bases and J gave up 6 bases, with 9 bases separating them. CDR3 DNA sequence: TGTGCCAGCTCACCAACGAGGGGGGATACGCAGTATTTT. Amino acids: CASSPTRGDTQYF. Supplemented by reference TRBV18 and TRBJ2-3, the full variable domain reads NAGVMQNPRHLVRRRGQEARLRCSPMKGHSHVYWYRQLPEEGLKFMVYLQKENIIDESGMPKERFSAEFPKEGPSILRIQQVVRGDSAAYFCASSPTRGDTQYFGPGTRLTVL.

This chain joins TRBV7-2 and TRBJ2-3, with D hard to call. V was trimmed by 5 bases and J by 10 bases, leaving 10 bases between them. Germline V gives CDR1 SGHTA, CDR2 FQGNSA. The CDR3 has 11 residues. CDR3 nucleotides: TGTGCCAGCAGCGCTATAACGGCGCAGTATTTT. Protein sequence: CASSAITAQYF.

This clone was observed a few times. The chain has TRBV30 and TRBJ2-3; 7 bases line up with TRBD2. V shed 4 bases and J 2 bases; nucleotides not matched to a gene: 12. This CDR3 is built from 16 residues. Germline V gives CDR1 GTSNPN, CDR2 SVGIG (reference sequence). The chain's CDR3 is CAWTIGGSSDTDTQYF. Written as DNA, the CDR3 is TGTGCCTGGACCATTGGCGGGAGCTCCGACACAGATACGCAGTATTTT.

On this clone: This may arise from a read error, as a much more abundant clone is one base away. The sample has other DNA sequences that encode this CDR3 too. The genes are TRBV10-3 and TRBJ2-7; D unclear. V gave up 2 bases and J gave up 4 bases, with 3 bases separating them. Germline CDR1 is ENHRY and CDR2 is SYGVKD. The CDR3 sequence is 11 residues long. In DNA, the CDR3 is TGTGCCATCAGTGAGGTATACGAGCAGTACTTC. Its protein product is CAISEVYEQYF.

The chain employs TRBV6-5 and TRBJ2-3; 7 bases align to TRBD1. CDR1 and CDR2 from the germline V gene are MNHEY and SVGAGI. This CDR3 contains 15 residues. After removal of 6 bases from V and 3 bases from J, the junction contained 9 bases not matched to a gene. CDR3 region: CASSPQGISTDTQYF. CDR3 bases: TGTGCCAGCAGCCCACAGGGGATTTCAACAGATACGCAGTATTTT.

The chain couples TRBV10-2 to TRBJ2-7; 9 nucleotides align to TRBD1. Unmatched junction bases numbered 6, after V lost 6 bases and J lost 6 bases. The CDR3 is 13 amino acids. In germline, CDR1 is WSHSY, CDR2 SAAADI. In nucleotides, the CDR3 is TGCGCCAGCAGCGAACAGGGGGCGGGCGAGCAGTACTTC. Amino acid sequence: CASSEQGAGEQYF.

This clone appeared a few times. This chain links TRBV6-5 with TRBJ2-7; the match to TRBD1 covers 9 bases. V was pared by 6 bases and J by 9 bases, with 6 bases of the junction left unmatched. Germline assignment: CDR1 MNHEY and CDR2 SVGAGI. CDR3 size: 12 residues. DNA for the CDR3: TGTGCCAGCAGCGGACAGGGGTTGGCGCAGTACTTC. As protein: CASSGQGLAQYF.

This clone was counted a few times. The gene calls are TRBV15 and TRBJ2-3; TRBD2 is a possible D gene (6 bases). CDR3 length equals 13 residues. Trimming took off 8 bases at V and 3 bases at J, with 12 bases between the two ends. Germline assignment: CDR1 LNHNV and CDR2 YYDKDF (reference sequence). In nucleotides, the CDR3 is TGTGCCACCGGACGGGAGACGACAGATACGCAGTATTTT. This codes for CATGRETTDTQYF. The entire variable domain, with the rest obtained from reference TRBV15 and TRBJ2-3, is as follows: DAMVIQNPRYQVTQFGKPVTLSCSQTLNHNVMYWYQQKSSQAPKLLFHYYDKDFNNEADTPDNFQSRRPNTSFCFLDIRSPGLGDTAMYLCATGRETTDTQYFGPGTRLTVL.

This clone has only a few counts. The chain joins TRBV10-3 to TRBJ1-4; possibly TRBD1 for D (6 bases). Trimming left V 0 bases short and J 8 bases short, with 13 bases between. The CDR3 is 15 residues long. Germline-derived CDR1 and CDR2 are ENHRY and SYGVKD. CDR3 nucleotide sequence: TGTGCCATCAGTGAGTCGGGGCAGGGGAGCGAAAAACTGTTTTTT. This gives the protein CAISESGQGSEKLFF.

This clone was picked up a small number of times. One end of the junction does not line up with germline, which may come from a read error. CDR3 residues: CASSSDRGNEQFF. The DNA for the CDR3 is TGTGCTAGCAGCTCGGACAGAGGCAATGAGCAGTTCTTC. The chain carries TRBV7-7 and TRBJ2-1, with a weak D call TRBD1 (6 bases). This CDR3 is 13 amino acids long. Germline V gene sequence: CDR1 SSHAT, CDR2 FNYEAQ (reference sequence).

The V call is TRBV5-4, the J call TRBJ1-1; 8 bases agree with TRBD1. V was pared by 5 bases and J by 4 bases, with 7 bases of the junction left unmatched. The V gene's germline CDR1 is SGHNT and CDR2 YYREEE (reference sequence). The CDR3 totals 14 residues. The CDR3: CASRATGQGTEAFF. The CDR3 coding sequence is TGTGCCAGCAGGGCCACCGGACAGGGCACTGAAGCTTTCTTT.

The chain recombines TRBV5-1 with TRBJ1-1; D is unclear. CDR3 length equals 13 residues. The V gene's germline CDR1 is SGHRS and CDR2 YFSETQ. Trimming removed 4 bases at V and 10 bases at J, with 17 bases between. The CDR3 nucleotides are TGCGCCAGCAGCAGGGATCAGCCTGACCGAGCTTTCTTT. The encoded protein is CASSRDQPDRAFF. Variable domain in full (rest from reference TRBV5-1 and TRBJ1-1): KAGVTQTPRYLIKTRGQQVTLSCSPISGHRSVSWYQQTPGQGLQFLFEYFSETQRNKGNFPGRFSGRQFSNSRSEMNVSTLELGDSALYLCASSRDQPDRAFFGQGTRLTVV.

The chain links TRBV4-3 to TRBJ2-7; 10 positions match TRBD1. The germline CDR1 and CDR2 sequences are LGHNA and YSLEER. With V trimmed by 3 bases and J by 2 bases, 7 bases remained unmatched. This CDR3 region has 16 residues. The CDR3 is CASSHRTGGGTYEQYF. As DNA, the CDR3 is TGCGCCAGCAGCCACAGGACAGGGGGGGGAACCTACGAGCAGTACTTC.

The rearrangement uses TRBV5-1 and TRBJ2-3, with TRBD2 matching 8 bases. Germline-derived CDR1 and CDR2 are SGHRS and YFSETQ. The CDR3 has 15 amino acids. Trimming at V came to 4 bases and at J to 0 bases, leaving 4 bases not matched to a gene. This chain's CDR3 is CASSTSGTSTDTQYF. The CDR3 DNA follows: TGCGCCAGCAGCACTAGCGGCACTAGCACAGATACGCAGTATTTT.

The chain employs TRBV7-9 and TRBJ1-5, with 9 bases that match TRBD1. The V gene end was trimmed by 1 base and the J gene end by 2 bases; junction bases not matched to a gene: 6. The CDR3 is 17 residues long. Germline V CDR1 and CDR2: SEHNR, FQNEAQ (reference sequence). The CDR3 sequence: CASSLGTGGLGNQPQHF. CDR3 DNA sequence: TGTGCCAGCAGCTTAGGCACAGGGGGCTTAGGCAATCAGCCCCAGCATTTT.

This clone came up a few times. This sequence joins TRBV27 and TRBJ1-2, with D uncertain. Germline V CDR1 and CDR2: MNHEY, SMNVEV (reference sequence). This CDR3 spans 13 amino acids. Trimming shortened V by 7 bases and J by 4 bases, and 13 bases separated the two germline ends. Here the CDR3 reads CASMASKIYGYTF. CDR3 DNA sequence: TGTGCCAGCATGGCAAGCAAAATCTATGGCTACACCTTC.

This chain joins TRBV29-1 and TRBJ1-1; TRBD1 agrees at 8 bases. V lost 7 bases and J lost 10; bases outside the gene matches: 17. This CDR3 region has 14 residues. Looked up from germline, CDR1 is SQVTM and CDR2 is ANQGSEA. Here the CDR3 DNA reads TGCAGCGGATTTATCTTACAGGGGGGAGAAGGAGCTTTCTTT. Its translation: CSGFILQGGEGAFF. The variable domain in full, with the rest retrieved from reference TRBV29-1 and TRBJ1-1, is SAVISQKPSRDICQRGTSLTIQCQVDSQVTMMFWYRQQPGQSLTLIATANQGSEATYESGFVIDKFPISRPNLTFSTLTVSNMSPEDSSIYLCSGFILQGGEGAFFGQGTRLTVV.

As to this clone: At one end, the junction sequence differs from germline, possibly due to a read error. The chain recombines TRBV5-1 with TRBJ1-3, with 7 bases identical to TRBD1. Germline V gives CDR1 SGHRS, CDR2 YFSETQ. This CDR3 has 13 amino acids. The CDR3 DNA is TGCGCCAGCAGCCATCTATCTGACAGGGACCACACTTTT. Its protein product is CASSHLSDRDHTF.

This chain's CDR3 is CASSISKDRGAEELFF. In DNA, the CDR3 is TGTGCCAGCAGCATCAGCAAGGACAGGGGAGCCGAGGAGCTGTTTTTT. V and J are TRBV9 and TRBJ2-2; 9 bases are shared with TRBD1. The CDR3 spans 16 residues. V lost 4 bases to trimming and J lost 10 bases; unmatched junction nucleotides: 14. Germline values: CDR1 SGDLS, CDR2 YYNGEE.

This clone came up a few times. Within the sample, other DNA sequences also encode this same CDR3. V gene TRBV7-2 combines with J gene TRBJ1-1; D not certain. The CDR3 extends over 14 amino acids. The V gene's germline CDR1 is SGHTA and CDR2 FQGNSA. Between the trimmed V and J ends, which lost 5 bases and 0 bases, there was a span of 10 bases. The CDR3 sequence is CASSTRGMNTEAFF. DNA of the CDR3: TGTGCCAGCAGCACACGTGGCATGAACACTGAAGCTTTCTTT.

This chain connects TRBV25-1 to TRBJ1-2; 11 bases agree with TRBD1. With V trimmed by 7 bases and J by 8 bases, 3 bases remained unmatched. CDR3 length equals 12 residues. CDR1 MGHDK and CDR2 SYGVNS come from the germline V gene. CDR3 sequence reads: CASMGQGVGYTF. The CDR3 DNA is TGTGCCAGCATGGGACAGGGGGTCGGCTACACCTTC.